The entry below describes one T cell receptor beta chain. The data belong to a study of brain T cells in children with intractable seizures. CDR3 length equals 17 residues. Trimming removed 0 bases at V and 4 bases at J, with 19 bases between. Germline V gene data show CDR1 as SGHKS and CDR2 as YYEKEE (reference sequence). Produced via immunoSEQ multiplex PCR; TCRdb's table is partial and in-frame only. Of some 41,000 clones in the sample, 80% to 95% were seen once. The sequence came from a girl aged 2 to 9 with tuberous sclerosis and intractable seizures. The chain links TRBV5-5 to TRBJ1-2, with no clear D. The sequenced sample was peripheral blood, obtained at surgery. CDR3 sequence (DNA): TGTGCCAGCAGCTTGGGCAGCTTGCCCGTGGGCGGCTATGGCTACACCTTC. Protein product: CASSLGSLPVGGYGYTF.